These T cell receptor beta chains were read from a single sample in a study of response to subunit inactivated influenza vaccine. TCRdb re-derived calls from the RT-PCR reads in MiXCR, one entry per CDR3 protein. The repertoire holds approximately 680,000 distinct CDR3 sequences, with 15% to 18% as singletons. The specimen comprised PBMCs from blood, sampled approximately 12 days after vaccination. Every receptor here comes from a man aged 45-60 years who received an inactivated influenza vaccine. Each CDR3 is given with its conserved first and last residue. Fields, in order: J gene, clone size, D gene, V gene, CDR3 protein, CDR3 DNA. The D gene is left open where the match is weak. Clone size is shown for a subset of rows, as once, few, many or a class of expanded clone.

TRBJ1-1 NA NA TRBV12-3/TRBV12-4 CASSLRGGTNTEAFF TGTGCCAGCAGCCTGAGAGGAGGGACGAACACTGAAGCTTTCTTT
TRBJ2-1 NA TRBD2 TRBV5-1 CASSLTSGVIYNEQFF TGCGCCAGCAGCTTAACTAGCGGGGTCATTTACAATGAGCAGTTCTTC
TRBJ2-5 few NA TRBV28 CASEGGHQETQYF TGTGCCTCCGAGGGGGGGCACCAAGAGACCCAGTACTTC
TRBJ1-6 few TRBD1 TRBV28 CASSASGTGSDSPLHF TGTGCCAGCAGTGCGTCCGGGACAGGGTCGGATTCACCCCTCCACTTT
TRBJ2-5 few NA TRBV20-1 CSALGLWGTETQYF TGCAGTGCTTTGGGCCTTTGGGGCACAGAGACCCAGTACTTC
TRBJ1-2 NA NA TRBV6-1 CASSEFSANPIYGYTF TGTGCCAGCAGTGAATTTTCGGCTAACCCAATCTATGGCTACACCTTC
TRBJ2-5 many NA TRBV7-9 CASSPVGGGETQYF TGTGCCAGCAGCCCGGTTGGCGGGGGCGAGACCCAGTACTTC
TRBJ2-1 few TRBD2 TRBV11-2 CASSRGSGNAYNEQFF TGTGCCAGCAGCAGAGGTAGCGGGAACGCCTACAATGAGCAGTTCTTC
TRBJ2-2 NA TRBD1 TRBV7-8 CASNPRRTGLNTGELFF TGTGCCAGCAACCCTAGGCGGACAGGGCTAAACACCGGGGAGCTGTTTTTT
TRBJ1-4 many TRBD1 TRBV4-2 CASSHYGQGANEKLFF TGTGCCAGCAGCCATTACGGACAGGGGGCTAATGAAAAACTGTTTTTT
TRBJ1-2 many NA TRBV6-1 CASSTTSNVLGYTF TGTGCCAGCAGCACGACTTCAAACGTGCTAGGCTACACCTTC
TRBJ2-3 NA TRBD2 TRBV20-1 CSASELIGLAGFMDTQYF TGCAGTGCTAGTGAATTAATAGGACTAGCGGGGTTTATGGATACGCAGTATTTT
TRBJ2-1 many NA TRBV29-1 CSVGAYNEQFF TGCAGCGTTGGGGCCTACAATGAGCAGTTCTTC
TRBJ2-1 NA NA TRBV7-9 CASRAGWEQFF TGTGCCAGCAGAGCAGGTTGGGAGCAGTTCTTC
TRBJ1-1 few NA TRBV6-2/TRBV6-3 CASSYQKYRDTEAFF TGTGCCAGCAGTTACCAAAAATACAGGGACACTGAAGCTTTCTTT
TRBJ2-7 many TRBD1 TRBV20-1 CSARGSGQGIDEQYF TGCAGTGCTAGGGGCTCCGGACAGGGGATTGACGAGCAGTACTTC
TRBJ2-3 NA TRBD1 TRBV6-1 CASNLPPGTGPTDTQYF TGTGCCAGCAATCTCCCGCCGGGGACAGGGCCCACAGATACGCAGTATTTT
TRBJ2-7 few TRBD1 TRBV7-8 CASSSDRFTYEQYF TGTGCCAGCAGCTCGGACAGGTTCACCTACGAGCAGTACTTC
TRBJ2-2 many TRBD1 TRBV7-2 CASSPGQRTGELFF TGTGCCAGCAGCCCGGGACAGCGAACCGGGGAGCTGTTTTTT
TRBJ1-6 few NA TRBV20-1 CSARVDSYNSPLHF TGCAGTGCTAGAGTCGACTCCTATAATTCACCCCTCCACTTT
TRBJ1-2 once TRBD1 TRBV19 CASSMGTGWNGYTF TGTGCCAGTAGTATGGGGACAGGGTGGAATGGCTACACCTTC
TRBJ2-7 few NA TRBV9 CASSAGLSYEQYF TGTGCCAGCAGCGCGGGACTTTCCTACGAGCAGTACTTC
TRBJ1-6 many NA TRBV9 CASSTRWNNSPLHF TGTGCCAGCAGCACCCGGTGGAATAATTCACCCCTCCACTTT
TRBJ2-7 few TRBD2 TRBV20-1 CSARPSGRDRTYEQYF TGCAGTGCTAGGCCTAGCGGGAGGGATAGGACCTACGAGCAGTACTTC
TRBJ2-5 few TRBD1 TRBV7-8 CASSERSTGGRGETQYF TGTGCCAGCAGCGAGAGGTCGACAGGGGGCCGAGGGGAGACCCAGTACTTC
TRBJ2-2 once TRBD1 TRBV5-1 CASSRTGEHGELFF TGCGCCAGCAGCAGGACAGGGGAGCACGGGGAGCTGTTTTTT
TRBJ2-5 NA TRBD1 TRBV7-2 CASSPRWGTGNQETQYF TGTGCCAGCAGCCCACGTTGGGGGACAGGGAACCAAGAGACCCAGTACTTC
TRBJ2-7 few TRBD2 TRBV3-1 CASSPAGGASEQYF TGTGCCAGCAGCCCAGCGGGAGGGGCAAGCGAGCAGTACTTC
TRBJ2-7 NA TRBD1 TRBV7-2 CASSLARTGASSEQYF TGTGCCAGCAGCTTAGCGAGGACAGGGGCGTCATCCGAGCAGTACTTC
TRBJ2-7 NA TRBD2 TRBV7-2 CASSLGGQRDYEQYF TGTGCCAGCAGCTTAGGGGGTCAGCGGGACTACGAGCAGTACTTC
TRBJ1-2 few NA TRBV29-1 CSVWTDSYGYTF TGCAGCGTTTGGACAGATTCCTATGGCTACACCTTC
TRBJ1-2 NA NA TRBV6-2/TRBV6-3 CASSYGPGNYGYTF TGTGCCAGCAGTTACGGCCCAGGGAACTATGGCTACACCTTC
TRBJ2-5 few NA TRBV7-2 CASTQQGNQETQYF TGTGCCAGCACCCAACAGGGAAACCAAGAGACCCAGTACTTC
TRBJ2-1 NA TRBD1 TRBV3-1 CASSPPGQGTDKFF TGTGCCAGCAGCCCGCCGGGACAGGGCACCGACAAGTTCTTC
TRBJ2-3 NA NA TRBV20-1 CSARWLRLTDTQYF TGCAGTGCTAGATGGCTACGTCTCACAGATACGCAGTATTTT
TRBJ2-1 few NA TRBV20-1 CSGKESRVNNEQFF TGCAGTGGGAAAGAGAGCAGGGTGAACAATGAGCAGTTCTTC
TRBJ2-7 NA NA TRBV20-1 CSARVQPASYEQYF TGCAGTGCTAGAGTTCAGCCGGCATCCTACGAGCAGTACTTC
TRBJ2-3 NA NA TRBV20-1 CSATGPSTDTQYF TGCAGTGCTACCGGCCCTAGCACAGATACGCAGTATTTT
TRBJ1-1 few TRBD1 TRBV19 CASRARQGNTEAFF TGTGCCAGTAGGGCCCGACAGGGTAACACTGAAGCTTTCTTT
TRBJ1-2 NA NA TRBV11-2 CASSLDHSANYGYTF TGTGCCAGCAGCTTAGATCACTCAGCTAACTATGGCTACACCTTC
TRBJ2-7 NA TRBD1 TRBV7-2 CASSLGQVMEQYF TGTGCCAGCAGCCTGGGACAGGTAATGGAGCAGTACTTC
TRBJ1-1 NA NA TRBV20-1 CSAWANTEAFF TGCAGTGCTTGGGCTAACACTGAAGCTTTCTTT
TRBJ2-1 few NA TRBV4-3 CASSQDLQRHEQFF TGCGCCAGCAGCCAAGATCTACAACGGCATGAGCAGTTCTTC
TRBJ2-5 many TRBD2 TRBV4-3 CASSQDRLAEETQYF TGCGCCAGCAGCCAAGATCGACTAGCGGAAGAGACCCAGTACTTC
TRBJ2-5 few TRBD1 TRBV5-1 CASSPQGVGETQYF TGCGCCAGCAGCCCCCAGGGGGTAGGAGAGACCCAGTACTTC